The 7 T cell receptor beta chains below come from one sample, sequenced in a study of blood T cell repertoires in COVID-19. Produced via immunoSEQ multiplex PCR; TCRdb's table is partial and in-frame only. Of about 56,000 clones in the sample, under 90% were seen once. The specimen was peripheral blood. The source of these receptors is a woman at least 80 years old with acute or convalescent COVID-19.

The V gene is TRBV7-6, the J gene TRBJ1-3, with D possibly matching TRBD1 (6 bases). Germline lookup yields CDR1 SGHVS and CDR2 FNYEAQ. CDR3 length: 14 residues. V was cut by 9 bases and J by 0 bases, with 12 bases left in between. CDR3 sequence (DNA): TGTGCCAGTAGCCAGGGGAGCTCTGGAAACACCATATATTTT. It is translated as CASSQGSSGNTIYF.

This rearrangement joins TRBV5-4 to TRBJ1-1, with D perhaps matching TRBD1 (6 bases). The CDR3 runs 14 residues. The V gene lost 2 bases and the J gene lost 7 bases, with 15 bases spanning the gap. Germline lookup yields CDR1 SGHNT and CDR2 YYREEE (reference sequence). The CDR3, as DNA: TGTGCCAGCAGCTTTATCACAGGGAACTTTGAAGCTTTCTTT. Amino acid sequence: CASSFITGNFEAFF.

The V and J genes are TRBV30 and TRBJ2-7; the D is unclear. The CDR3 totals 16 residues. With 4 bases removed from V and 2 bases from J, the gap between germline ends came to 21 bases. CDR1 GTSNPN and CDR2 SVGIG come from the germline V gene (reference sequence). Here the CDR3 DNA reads TGTGCCTGGAAAGGCCCGCTTGAGGTTCCCCCCTACGAGCAGTACTTC. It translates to CAWKGPLEVPPYEQYF.

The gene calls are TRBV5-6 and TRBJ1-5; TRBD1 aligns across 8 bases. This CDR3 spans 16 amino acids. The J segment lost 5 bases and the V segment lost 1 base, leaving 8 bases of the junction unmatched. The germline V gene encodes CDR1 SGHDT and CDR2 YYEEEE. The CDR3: CASSLFLDRGDQPQHF. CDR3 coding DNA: TGTGCCAGCAGCTTGTTCCTCGACAGGGGCGATCAGCCCCAGCATTTT.

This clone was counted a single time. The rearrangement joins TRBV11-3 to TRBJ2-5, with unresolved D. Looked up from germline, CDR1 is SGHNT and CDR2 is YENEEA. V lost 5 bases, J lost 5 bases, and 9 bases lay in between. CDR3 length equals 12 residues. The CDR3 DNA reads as TGTGCCAGCAGCCTGCGGCGGGAGACCCAGTACTTC. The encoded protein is CASSLRRETQYF.

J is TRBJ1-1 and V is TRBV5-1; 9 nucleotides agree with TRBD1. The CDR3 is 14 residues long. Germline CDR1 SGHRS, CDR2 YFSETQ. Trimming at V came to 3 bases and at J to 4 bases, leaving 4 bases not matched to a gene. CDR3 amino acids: CASSSDRGGTEAFF. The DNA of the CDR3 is TGCGCCAGCAGCTCTGACAGGGGGGGCACTGAAGCTTTCTTT.

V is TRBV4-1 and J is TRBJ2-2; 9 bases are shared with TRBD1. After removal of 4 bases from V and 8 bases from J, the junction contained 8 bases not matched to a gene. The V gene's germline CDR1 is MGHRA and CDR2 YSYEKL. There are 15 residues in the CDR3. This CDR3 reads CASSPPGQGTGELFF. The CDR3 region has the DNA TGCGCCAGCAGCCCTCCGGGACAGGGTACTGGGGAGCTGTTTTTT.